The 12 T cell receptor beta chains in this list originate from one sample, sequenced in a study of PD-1 blockade in classical Hodgkin lymphoma. TCRdb keeps only in-frame clones here, not all; method: immunoSEQ multiplex PCR. The data show 46,000 or so clones, 85% to 90% seen once. In every patient, relapse followed autologous stem cell transplantation, while exposure to brentuximab vedotin differed. Sequenced material: peripheral blood mononuclear cells (PBMCs), taken at baseline. These receptors were obtained from a human donor with classical Hodgkin lymphoma.

The rearrangement links TRBV5-1 to TRBJ2-3, with no clear D. Germline-derived CDR1 and CDR2 are SGHRS and YFSETQ. CDR3 length equals 14 residues. The V gene lost 3 bases and the J gene lost 1 base, with 9 bases spanning the gap. CDR3 in amino acids: CASSWTRGTDTQYF. The DNA of the CDR3 is TGCGCCAGCAGCTGGACCCGGGGCACAGATACGCAGTATTTT. Together with reference TRBV5-1 and TRBJ2-3, the CDR3 gives the full variable domain: KAGVTQTPRYLIKTRGQQVTLSCSPISGHRSVSWYQQTPGQGLQFLFEYFSETQRNKGNFPGRFSGRQFSNSRSEMNVSTLELGDSALYLCASSWTRGTDTQYFGPGTRLTVL.

The chain uses TRBV2 and TRBJ1-1, with D possibly being TRBD1 (6 bases). Germline V CDR1 and CDR2: SNHLY, FYNNEI. Trimming cost V 2 bases and J 0 bases, with 16 bases left between them. The CDR3 sequence is 17 residues long. The CDR3 DNA reads TGTGCCAGCAGTGAAAACGACAGGTGGCCATTGAACACTGAAGCTTTCTTT. Its protein is CASSENDRWPLNTEAFF.

The V call is TRBV6-4, the J call TRBJ2-2, with TRBD2 matching over 7 bases. The CDR3 consists of 15 residues. V gave up 5 bases and J gave up 1 base; unmatched junction bases: 4. Germline V gene data show CDR1 as MRHNA and CDR2 as SNTAGT. DNA for the CDR3: TGTGCCAGCAGTAGCGGGACCCAGAACACCGGGGAGCTGTTTTTT. This encodes CASSSGTQNTGELFF.

The gene calls are TRBV4-1 and TRBJ2-7; D call uncertain. The CDR3 totals 11 residues. CDR1 is MGHRA, CDR2 YSYEKL, per germline. V lost 2 bases, J lost 5 bases, and 4 bases lay in between. The CDR3 loop is CASSQYNEQYF. The CDR3 nucleotides are TGCGCCAGCAGCCAATATAACGAGCAGTACTTC.

V and J are TRBV5-8 and TRBJ2-2, with D possibly TRBD2 on 6 matching bases. V was trimmed by 0 bases and J by 2 bases, leaving 14 bases between them. Germline CDR1 and CDR2: SGHTS and YDEGEE. The CDR3 covers 17 residues. The CDR3 nucleotides are TGTGCCAGCAGCTTGGAGGGAGCGGGTGAAAACACCGGGGAGCTGTTTTTT. It yields the protein CASSLEGAGENTGELFF.

V and J are TRBV4-1 and TRBJ2-5; a weak D match, TRBD1 (5 bases). Germline V gene data show CDR1 as MGHRA and CDR2 as YSYEKL. V shed 0 bases and J shed 2 bases, with 19 bases lying between them. CDR3 length: 18 residues. In DNA, the CDR3 is TGCGCCAGCAGCCAAGATATGGGTGCAGGGTCCCTTCAAGAGACCCAGTACTTC. Residues: CASSQDMGAGSLQETQYF.

This clone was seen more than once but under ten times. The chain joins TRBV19 to TRBJ2-7, with D perhaps matching TRBD2 (6 bases). The germline V gene encodes CDR1 LNHDA and CDR2 SQIVND (reference sequence). Deletions cut 4 bases from V and 5 bases from J, with 18 bases between. The length of the CDR3 is 15 residues. CDR3 in DNA: TGTGCCAGTAGTAGAGGGACTGCGGGCGTGGACGAGCAGTACTTC. Its translation: CASSRGTAGVDEQYF.

The rearrangement joins TRBV5-1 to TRBJ2-7; TRBD2 matches at 12 bases. Germline V gene lookup returns CDR1 SGHRS and CDR2 YFSETQ. The CDR3 is made up of 14 amino acids. The V and J ends lost 3 bases and 5 bases, in that order; junction bases with no gene match: 3. The CDR3 region is CASSWTSGVNEQYF. DNA for the CDR3: TGCGCCAGCAGCTGGACTAGCGGGGTTAACGAGCAGTACTTC.

This clone has more than one count but fewer than ten. The rearrangement links TRBV6-1 to TRBJ2-1; a weak D match, TRBD1 (5 bases). The CDR3 sequence is 15 residues long. CDR1 and CDR2 from the germline V gene are MNHNS and SASEGT. Trimming removed 2 bases from V and 8 bases from J, with 16 bases in between. The CDR3 loop is CASSESAGNVYEQFF. Here the CDR3 DNA reads TGTGCCAGCAGTGAATCTGCAGGGAACGTATATGAGCAGTTCTTC.

This sequence joins TRBV28 and TRBJ2-5; 12 bases map to TRBD1. V trimming: 6 bases; J trimming: 5 bases; junction bases outside the gene matches: 10. There are 16 residues in the CDR3. Germline values: CDR1 MDHEN, CDR2 SYDVKM. The CDR3 protein is CASSRDRGRRRETQYF. In DNA form, the CDR3 reads TGTGCCAGCAGCCGGGACAGGGGGCGCAGACGGGAGACCCAGTACTTC.

This clone was observed a few times. The chain is built from TRBV7-6 and TRBJ2-3, with D unclear. This CDR3 has 12 residues. The ends were cut back, 2 bases at V and 0 bases at J, with 0 bases in the middle. Germline-derived CDR1 and CDR2 are SGHVS and FNYEAQ. CDR3 residues: CASSLSTDTQYF. The CDR3 nucleotides are TGTGCCAGCAGCTTAAGCACAGATACGCAGTATTTT. Full variable domain (missing parts from reference TRBV7-6 and TRBJ2-3): GAGVSQSPRYKVTKRGQDVALRCDPISGHVSLYWYRQALGQGPEFLTYFNYEAQQDKSGLPNDRFSAERPEGSISTLTIQRTEQRDSAMYRCASSLSTDTQYFGPGTRLTVL.

The V and J genes are TRBV5-1 and TRBJ1-5, with D uncertain. The CDR3 runs to 15 residues. V shed 0 bases and J shed 0 bases, with 7 bases lying between them. In germline, CDR1 is SGHRS, CDR2 YFSETQ. The CDR3 reads CASSLEGFSNQPQHF. The CDR3 DNA is TGCGCCAGCAGCTTGGAAGGGTTTAGCAATCAGCCCCAGCATTTT.